These 5 T cell receptor beta chains originate from one sample sequenced in a study of T-cell reconstitution after alpha-beta-depleted transplantation in children. Unique molecular identifiers were incorporated when the TCRbeta library was constructed. TCRdb reanalysed the PCR reads using MiXCR and keeps one entry per CDR3 protein. The sample lists some 350,000 distinct CDR3 sequences, about 17% occurring once. The sample consisted of PBMCs, mostly from graft donor cells, taken 360 days after TCRalphabeta/CD19-depleted stem cell transplant. These receptors were taken from a male patient aged 2-15 years who had a stem cell transplant for acute lymphoblastic leukemia, so the T cells may come from the graft donor.

This clonotype was seen only a few times. This chain joins TRBV10-3 and TRBJ2-7; 8 bases fit TRBD1. This CDR3 is built from 12 residues. The germline V gene encodes CDR1 ENHRY and CDR2 SYGVKD. V lost 7 bases and J lost 6; bases outside the gene matches: 5. CDR3 protein: CAINRGSSEQYF. Written as DNA, the CDR3 is TGTGCCATCAACAGGGGGTCAAGCGAGCAGTACTTC.

This clonotype was observed a single time. This chain joins TRBV4-2 and TRBJ1-2; D gene ambiguous. Trimming took off 0 bases at V and 6 bases at J, with 8 bases between the two ends. Germline loops: CDR1 LGHNA, CDR2 YNFKEQ. There are 13 residues in the CDR3. This CDR3 is CASSQDWKNGYTF. Written as DNA, the CDR3 is TGTGCCAGCAGCCAAGATTGGAAGAATGGCTACACCTTC.

This clonotype showed up just a few times. The rearrangement joins TRBV5-1 to TRBJ2-7; 14 bases line up with TRBD2. CDR3 length: 17 amino acids. Germline V lookup: CDR1 SGHRS, CDR2 YFSETQ. J was trimmed by 3 bases and V by 4 bases; bases with no gene match: 9. CDR3 amino acids: CASSPRLAGGPVYEQYF. Written as DNA, the CDR3 is TGCGCCAGCAGCCCCCGACTAGCGGGAGGGCCCGTCTACGAGCAGTACTTC.

The rearrangement joins TRBV7-9 to TRBJ2-7; 7 bases match TRBD2. Germline values: CDR1 SEHNR, CDR2 FQNEAQ (reference sequence). The CDR3 is 13 amino acids. Trimming removed 5 bases from V and 6 bases from J; junction bases left unmatched: 7. The CDR3 here is CASSLTLATEQYF. The CDR3 DNA follows: TGTGCCAGCAGCCTAACACTAGCGACCGAGCAGTACTTC.

This clonotype was seen a handful of times. The rearrangement links TRBV5-1 to TRBJ2-7; D ambiguous. V was pared by 0 bases and J by 3 bases, with 10 bases between. Germline lookup yields CDR1 SGHRS and CDR2 YFSETQ. The CDR3 sequence is 14 residues long. For the CDR3, the DNA is TGCGCCAGCAGCTTGGCCGAGCGTAGCTACGAGCAGTACTTC. This codes for CASSLAERSYEQYF. Variable domain in full (rest from reference TRBV5-1 and TRBJ2-7): KAGVTQTPRYLIKTRGQQVTLSCSPISGHRSVSWYQQTPGQGLQFLFEYFSETQRNKGNFPGRFSGRQFSNSRSEMNVSTLELGDSALYLCASSLAERSYEQYFGPGTRLTVT.